These 13 T cell receptor beta chains share one sample of origin, sequenced in a study of cytomegalovirus exposure and HLA in healthy donors. PCR used 60 Vbeta primers and 13 Jbeta primers. Libraries were prepared by immunoSEQ multiplex PCR; TCRdb keeps only in-frame clonotypes and omits some of them. The table records about 160,000 clones, 70% to 90% of them present only once. Sequenced material: PBMCs. These receptors were collected from a woman in her twenties or thirties in good health and CMV-seropositive.

The chain couples TRBV6-1 to TRBJ2-6; perhaps TRBD1 as D (6 bases). CDR1 and CDR2 (germline): MNHNS, SASEGT. Between the trimmed V and J ends, which lost 3 bases and 0 bases, there was a span of 12 bases. The CDR3 sequence is 17 residues long. CDR3 nucleotide sequence: TGTGCCAGCAGTGAGGACAGTCTATTCTCTGGGGCCAACGTCCTGACTTTC. Translated, it gives CASSEDSLFSGANVLTF.

V gene TRBV11-3 combines with J gene TRBJ2-5; TRBD1 matches 7 bases. V gave up 3 bases and J gave up 0 bases; unmatched junction bases: 1. The V gene's germline CDR1 is SGHNT and CDR2 YENEEA. The CDR3 has 14 amino acids. For the CDR3, the DNA is TGTGCCAGCAGCTTCGGACAGGACCAAGAGACCCAGTACTTC. Residues: CASSFGQDQETQYF.

In this sample, this clone turned up a few times. The DNA for the CDR3 is TGTGCCAGCAGTAGACAGGGGGACTACAATGAGCAGTTCTTC. Amino acid sequence: CASSRQGDYNEQFF. The V call is TRBV6-1, the J call TRBJ2-1, with 9 bases matching TRBD1. V trimming: 5 bases; J trimming: 3 bases; junction bases outside the gene matches: 2. The CDR3 spans 14 residues. Germline CDR1 is MNHNS and CDR2 is SASEGT.

The gene calls are TRBV9 and TRBJ2-5; 8 bases map to TRBD2. The CDR3 runs to 14 residues. V was clipped by 4 bases and J by 5 bases; unmatched bases: 7. CDR1 and CDR2 from the germline V gene are SGDLS and YYNGEE. In DNA form, the CDR3 reads TGTGCCAGCAGCTTTCGGGGGGGGAGGGAGACCCAGTACTTC. Translation gives CASSFRGGRETQYF.

This clone was counted once. The rearrangement joins TRBV4-3 to TRBJ2-7; D may be TRBD1 (5 bases). This CDR3 has 15 amino acids. Trimming left V 1 base short and J 6 bases short, with 16 bases between. Germline loops: CDR1 LGHNA, CDR2 YSLEER. CDR3 DNA: TGCGCCAGCAGCCAAGGCGTCAGGGAAGGAAGCGAGCAGTACTTC. Translating it yields CASSQGVREGSEQYF.

This clone has only one observation. The chain carries TRBV28 and TRBJ2-3, with TRBD2 matching 12 bases. Germline CDR1 MDHEN, CDR2 SYDVKM. The CDR3 is 16 amino acids. J lost 3 bases, V lost 3 bases, and 4 bases had no gene match. CDR3 in DNA: TGTGCCAGCAGTTTTATACTAGCGGGGGGTACAGATACGCAGTATTTT. It encodes CASSFILAGGTDTQYF.

The J gene is TRBJ2-7, the V gene TRBV5-4, with D hard to call. V gave up 0 bases and J gave up 3 bases, with 13 bases separating them. This CDR3 spans 15 amino acids. Germline-derived CDR1 and CDR2 are SGHNT and YYREEE (reference sequence). CDR3 sequence: CASSLVMSSGYEQYF. In nucleotides, the CDR3 is TGTGCCAGCAGCTTGGTGATGAGTTCTGGCTACGAGCAGTACTTC.

This chain uses TRBV5-1 with TRBJ1-2, with unresolved D. CDR3 size: 13 residues. V was trimmed by 1 base and J by 4 bases, leaving 8 bases between them. Germline CDR1 SGHRS, CDR2 YFSETQ. This chain's CDR3 is CASSLFGIYGYTF. CDR3 nucleotides: TGCGCCAGCAGCTTGTTCGGGATCTATGGCTACACCTTC.

This clone was detected a few times. The V and J genes are TRBV5-4 and TRBJ2-5; 9 bases are shared with TRBD1. V was pared by 4 bases and J by 2 bases, with 6 bases of the junction left unmatched. There are 15 residues in the CDR3. CDR1 is SGHNT and CDR2 is YYREEE in the germline V gene (reference sequence). The CDR3 sequence is CASSSRDRAQETQYF. The CDR3 DNA sequence: TGTGCCAGCAGCAGCCGGGACAGGGCTCAAGAGACCCAGTACTTC.

This chain connects TRBV18 to TRBJ1-1; D ambiguous. The CDR3 covers 14 residues. Germline V gene lookup returns CDR1 KGHSH and CDR2 LQKENI. The V and J ends lost 2 bases and 1 base respectively, with 8 bases between them. The CDR3 here is CASSPENRNTEAFF. The DNA of the CDR3 is TGTGCCAGCTCACCAGAGAACAGGAACACTGAAGCTTTCTTT.

This chain uses TRBV5-1 with TRBJ2-7; 8 bases agree with TRBD1. Germline CDR1 reads SGHRS; CDR2 reads YFSETQ. The CDR3 covers 15 residues. V trimming: 0 bases; J trimming: 4 bases; junction bases outside the gene matches: 6. Here the CDR3 DNA reads TGCGCCAGCAGCTTGGGGAGACAGGGGCGGTACGAGCAGTACTTC. This encodes CASSLGRQGRYEQYF. Using reference TRBV5-1 and TRBJ2-7 for the parts outside the CDR3, the full variable domain is KAGVTQTPRYLIKTRGQQVTLSCSPISGHRSVSWYQQTPGQGLQFLFEYFSETQRNKGNFPGRFSGRQFSNSRSEMNVSTLELGDSALYLCASSLGRQGRYEQYFGPGTRLTVT.

This chain links TRBV6-4 with TRBJ2-5; 7 bases line up with TRBD2. This CDR3 has 15 residues. From germline, CDR1 is MRHNA and CDR2 SNTAGT. The trim removed 0 bases at V and 3 bases at J, leaving 4 bases unmatched. In nucleotides, the CDR3 is TGTGCCAGCAGTGACTCGTGTCTAGCGGAAGAGACCCAGTACTTC. As protein: CASSDSCLAEETQYF.

The chain couples TRBV21-1 to TRBJ2-5; the table's D call, TRBD1, has no DNA check behind it. TRBV21-1 is listed as a pseudogene. This CDR3 contains 16 residues. CDR3 residues: CASSKALDREQETQYF. The CDR3 region has the DNA TGTGCCAGCAGCAAAGCCCTGGACAGGGAGCAAGAGACCCAGTACTTC.